This TCR beta chain was documented in a study of T cell responses to AZD1222 COVID-19 vaccine. About the study: Second-dose intervals of approximately 4 or approximately 12 weeks were pooled.

Points on this clone: Its antigen is undetermined.

TCRdb keeps only in-frame clones here, not all; method: immunoSEQ multiplex PCR. The sample consists of 110,000 to 150,000 clones, around 90% of them appearing once. Study findings and constraints: Baseline seropositivity occurred in only a handful of AZD1222 recipients.

The V and J ends lost 4 bases and 0 bases respectively, with 7 bases between them. Germline CDR1 MNHEY, CDR2 SVGEGT. The length of the CDR3 is 14 residues. The source is an adult in good health. This specimen was peripheral blood, taken on day 0 of AZD1222 vaccination. J is TRBJ1-3 and V is TRBV6-2 or TRBV6-3; the D gene is possibly TRBD1 (5 bases). The CDR3 DNA reads as TGTGCCAGCAGTTGGGGCACCTCTGGAAACACCATATATTTT. Protein sequence: CASSWGTSGNTIYF.